This TCR beta chain was identified during a study of cytomegalovirus exposure and HLA in healthy donors. Study outcomes and limitations: TCR beta sequences reportedly predicted the HLA-A and HLA-B alleles of most subjects accurately.

The PCR ran on 60 Vbeta and 13 Jbeta primers. Sequencing was performed with immunoSEQ multiplex PCR; in TCRdb, only in-frame clones are kept and a portion is missing. The sample lists about 150,000 clones, approximately 80% seen once, with more than 1% in the top ten. Trimming took 0 bases from V and 0 from J, leaving 12 bases between them. The CDR3 has 17 amino acids. CDR1 and CDR2 from the germline V gene are SGHTA and FQGNSA. A single count supports this clone. No antigen is known for it. The sequenced sample consisted of PBMCs. This TCR was recovered from a boy younger than 10 in good health and CMV-seronegative. The gene calls are TRBV7-2 and TRBJ2-1, with D possibly being TRBD2 (7 bases). In DNA form, the CDR3 reads TGTGCCAGCAGCTTAGCGAGGGGGGGTAGCTCCTACAATGAGCAGTTCTTC. It is translated as CASSLARGGSSYNEQFF.